The present T cell receptor (beta chain) was sequenced within a study of CD8+ T cells in alopecia areata. Study summary: Transfer of skin from approximately 6-13-month-old C3H/HeJ graft donors with spontaneous alopecia was made to approximately 6-11-week-old female C3H/HeJ mice. Study-level points and caveats: Lesional scalp, especially alopecia totalis/universalis, showed higher clonality than normal scalp. When scalp samples are sequenced, resident alphabeta T cells of normal skin are also captured.

Markers including CD4, CD8alpha, NKG2D and NKG2ACE guided sorting of pooled cutaneous lymph node cells. V shed 5 bases and J 7 bases; nucleotides not matched to a gene: 2. Germline CDR1 and CDR2: FNHDT and SITEND (reference sequence). The CDR3 loop spans 13 amino acids. Extracted from the samples, RNA was reverse transcribed into cDNA to serve as the sequencing template. Repertoires were generated with immunoSEQ multiplex PCR, while TCRdb's copy carries only in-frame clones and drops some. This sample comprises about 270,000 clones, none seen once only. Points on this clone: The antigen is unknown. Each gene name is a mouse one. Coverage ceases 3 residues before the CDR3 finishes, and the germline J gene fills in the end. This same CDR3 is encoded by further DNA sequences in the sample.

The source is a C3H/HeJ mouse with alopecia areata. Strain haplotype at MHC: H2-k. The rearrangement joins TRBV19 to TRBJ1-6; 8 bases map to TRBD1. TRBJ1-6 is given ORF status, its function remaining uncertain. The sample comprised CD4+ T cells sorted from a lymph node. This CDR3 reads CASRQGGNSPLYF. CDR3 DNA (partial): TGTGCCAGCAGACAGGGGGGGAATTCGCCC.